The 7 T cell receptor beta chains reported below all come from one sample, sequenced in a study of siplizumab effects on memory and regulatory T cells. This table comes from immunoSEQ multiplex PCR, and its TCRdb copy is limited to in-frame clones, with some not included. The data contain about 91,000 clones, 95% to 97% of them seen just once; the ten biggest clones take up 0.031%. The sample comprised naive CD4+ T cells sorted from blood. These receptors were obtained from a human donor in good health.

The rearrangement joins TRBV25-1 to TRBJ1-5; 8 bases align to TRBD1. Germline CDR1 is MGHDK and CDR2 is SYGVNS. V lost 2 bases, J lost 5 bases, and 5 bases stayed unmatched. This CDR3 comprises 15 residues. The CDR3 spells CASSELSGGDQPQHF. The DNA for the CDR3 is TGTGCCAGCAGTGAACTTTCAGGGGGCGATCAGCCCCAGCATTTT. Full variable domain (remainder filled in from reference TRBV25-1 and TRBJ1-5): EADIYQTPRYLVIGTGKKITLECSQTMGHDKMYWYQQDPGMELHLIHYSYGVNSTEKGDLSSESTVSRIRTEHFPLTLESARPSHTSQYLCASSELSGGDQPQHFGDGTRLSIL.

The chain has TRBV30 and TRBJ2-7; 7 bases are shared with TRBD1. The CDR3 contains 14 residues. The V gene's germline CDR1 is GTSNPN and CDR2 SVGIG (reference sequence). V lost 3 bases and J lost 5; bases outside the gene matches: 10. CDR3 bases: TGTGCCTGGAGCCTTCGACAGGGAATCCACGAGCAGTACTTC. This sequence encodes CAWSLRQGIHEQYF.

The chain recombines TRBV11-2 with TRBJ1-5, with TRBD1 matching over 8 bases. Germline V gene sequence: CDR1 SGHAT, CDR2 FQNNGV. The J segment lost 0 bases and the V segment lost 1 base, leaving 2 bases of the junction unmatched. The length of the CDR3 is 16 residues. The CDR3 nucleotides read TGTGCCAGCAGCTTAGGACAGGGGTATAGCAATCAGCCCCAGCATTTT. This translates into CASSLGQGYSNQPQHF.

This chain connects TRBV5-4 to TRBJ1-1; 7 bases map to TRBD1. Germline-derived CDR1 and CDR2 are SGHNT and YYREEE (reference sequence). The CDR3 covers 15 residues. V dropped 4 bases and J dropped 0; count of bases not matched to a gene: 6. In DNA form, the CDR3 reads TGTGCCAGCAGCCACTCGGGACAGATGAACACTGAAGCTTTCTTT. Amino acid sequence: CASSHSGQMNTEAFF.

The chain joins TRBV28 to TRBJ1-1; D may be TRBD1 (5 bases). This CDR3 has 14 amino acids. Germline V CDR1 and CDR2: MDHEN, SYDVKM. The V and J ends lost 7 bases and 3 bases respectively, with 15 bases between them. CDR3 sequence reads: CASTLGGWDTEAFF. The DNA for the CDR3 is TGTGCCAGCACCCTCGGGGGGTGGGACACTGAAGCTTTCTTT.

The chain couples TRBV29-1 to TRBJ1-2; D not certain. V was shortened by 4 bases and J by 0 bases, with 3 bases between the two germline ends. Germline lookup yields CDR1 SQVTM and CDR2 ANQGSEA. The CDR3 is 11 residues long. Here the CDR3 DNA reads TGCAGCGTTGGGGCTAACTATGGCTACACCTTC. It yields the protein CSVGANYGYTF.

This chain connects TRBV6-5 to TRBJ1-2; 9 bases match TRBD1. Trimming cost V 6 bases and J 6 bases; bases outside gene matches: 11. The V gene's germline CDR1 is MNHEY and CDR2 SVGAGI. The CDR3 is 15 amino acids. The CDR3 is CASRLTGGARNGYTF. In nucleotides, the CDR3 is TGTGCCAGCAGATTAACAGGGGGCGCGAGGAATGGCTACACCTTC.